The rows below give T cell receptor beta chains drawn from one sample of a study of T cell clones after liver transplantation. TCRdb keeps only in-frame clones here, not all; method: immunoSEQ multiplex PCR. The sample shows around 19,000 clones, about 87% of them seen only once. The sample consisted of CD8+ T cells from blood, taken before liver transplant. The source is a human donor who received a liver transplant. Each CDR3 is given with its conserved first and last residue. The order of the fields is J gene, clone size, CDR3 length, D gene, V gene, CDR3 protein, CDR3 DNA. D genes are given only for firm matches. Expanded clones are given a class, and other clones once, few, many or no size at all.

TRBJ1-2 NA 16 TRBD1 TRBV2 CASSEWLVQGGYGYTF TGTGCCAGCAGTGAATGGTTGGTTCAGGGGGGTTATGGCTACACCTTC
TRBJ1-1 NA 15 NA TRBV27 CASSSRTAMNTEAFF TGTGCCAGCAGTTCACGGACAGCCATGAACACTGAAGCTTTCTTT
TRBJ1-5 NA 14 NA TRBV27 CASSLGGLNQPQHF TGTGCCAGCAGTTTGGGGGGGTTAAATCAGCCCCAGCATTTT
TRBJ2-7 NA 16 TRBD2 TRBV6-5 CASSYRGLAGAYEQYF TGTGCCAGCAGTTACAGGGGACTAGCGGGAGCCTACGAGCAGTACTTC
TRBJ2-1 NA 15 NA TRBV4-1 CASSLQGGSYNEQFF TGCGCCAGCAGCCTTCAGGGAGGTTCCTACAATGAGCAGTTCTTC
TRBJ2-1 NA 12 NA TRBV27 CASSDRANEQFF TGTGCCAGCAGTGACCGGGCCAATGAGCAGTTCTTC
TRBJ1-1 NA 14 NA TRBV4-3 CASSQDRGVTEAFF TGCGCCAGCAGCCAAGATAGGGGGGTCACTGAAGCTTTCTTT
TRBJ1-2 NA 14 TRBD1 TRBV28 CASSPGQGTYGYTF TGTGCCAGCAGTCCGGGACAGGGCACCTATGGCTACACCTTC
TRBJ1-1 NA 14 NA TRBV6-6 CASSYPSSNTEAFF TGTGCCAGCAGTTACCCGAGCTCAAACACTGAAGCTTTCTTT
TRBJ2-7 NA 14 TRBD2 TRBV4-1 CASSQVAGAYEQYF TGCGCCAGCAGCCAAGTAGCGGGAGCCTACGAGCAGTACTTC
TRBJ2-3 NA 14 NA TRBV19 CASSISRAPVTQYF TGTGCCAGTAGTATTTCGAGGGCTCCCGTTACGCAGTATTTT
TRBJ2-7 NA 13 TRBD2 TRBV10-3 CAIPGGTLGEQYF TGTGCCATCCCCGGGGGGACCCTGGGTGAGCAGTACTTC
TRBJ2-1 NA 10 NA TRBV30 CAWSKNEQFF TGTGCCTGGAGTAAAAATGAGCAGTTCTTC
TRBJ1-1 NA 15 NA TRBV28 CASSLGAGFRTEAFF TGTGCCAGCAGTTTAGGTGCCGGGTTTCGGACTGAAGCTTTCTTT
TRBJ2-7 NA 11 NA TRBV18 CASSPGVEQYF TGTGCCAGCTCACCGGGTGTCGAGCAGTACTTC
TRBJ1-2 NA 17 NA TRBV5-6 CASSLELIVGDNYGYTF TGTGCCAGCAGCTTGGAGCTTATAGTCGGGGATAACTATGGCTACACCTTC
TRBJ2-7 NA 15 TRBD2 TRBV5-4 CASSPQAGDSYEQYF TGTGCCAGCAGCCCCCAAGCGGGGGACTCCTACGAGCAGTACTTC
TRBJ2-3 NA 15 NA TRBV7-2 CASSLVGGGTDTQYF TGTGCCAGCAGCTTAGTGGGGGGAGGCACAGATACGCAGTATTTT
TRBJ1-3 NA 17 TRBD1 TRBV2 CASSGAWTGSSGNTIYF TGTGCCAGCAGCGGTGCCTGGACAGGGAGCTCTGGAAACACCATATATTTT
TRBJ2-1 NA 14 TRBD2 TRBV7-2 CASSLGGREDEQFF TGTGCCAGCAGCTTAGGCGGGAGAGAGGATGAGCAGTTCTTC
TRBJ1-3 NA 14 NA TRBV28 CASSSRNFGNTIYF TGTGCCAGCAGCTCACGGAACTTTGGAAACACCATATATTTT
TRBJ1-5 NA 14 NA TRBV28 CASSFWTRNQPQHF TGTGCCAGCAGTTTCTGGACACGCAATCAGCCCCAGCATTTT
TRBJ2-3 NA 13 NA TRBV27 CASSLSILDTQYF TGTGCCAGCAGTTTATCGATTCTAGATACGCAGTATTTT
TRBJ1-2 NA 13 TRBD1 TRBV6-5 CASSQTGTYGYTF TGTGCCAGCAGTCAGACAGGGACCTATGGCTACACCTTC
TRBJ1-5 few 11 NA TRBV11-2 CASSLNQPQHF TGTGCCAGCAGCTTAAATCAGCCCCAGCATTTT
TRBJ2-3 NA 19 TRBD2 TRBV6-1 CASSEGFDGLAGSTDTQYF TGTGCCAGCAGTGAAGGGTTCGACGGACTAGCGGGTAGCACAGATACGCAGTATTTT
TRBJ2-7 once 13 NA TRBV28 CASSRQHSYEQYF TGTGCCAGCAGTCGACAGCACTCCTACGAGCAGTACTTC
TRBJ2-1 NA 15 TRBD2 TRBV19 CASSSPGGGWNEQFF TGTGCCAGTAGTTCTCCCGGCGGGGGGTGGAATGAGCAGTTCTTC
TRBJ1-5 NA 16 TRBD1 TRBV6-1 CASSEWAGGRNQPQHF TGTGCCAGCAGTGAATGGGCAGGGGGCAGGAATCAGCCCCAGCATTTT
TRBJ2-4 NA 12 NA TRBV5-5 CASSRVGVALHF TGTGCCAGCAGCCGGGTGGGGGTTGCTCTACACTTC
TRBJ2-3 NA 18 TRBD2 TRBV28 CASSLRLAGEVFTDTQYF TGTGCCAGCAGTTTAAGGCTAGCGGGAGAGGTGTTTACAGATACGCAGTATTTT
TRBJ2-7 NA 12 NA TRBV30 CASTSVGAEQYF TGTGCCTCGACTAGTGTGGGAGCCGAGCAGTACTTC
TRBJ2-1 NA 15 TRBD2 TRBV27 CASSLSGGSYNEQFF TGTGCCAGCAGCCTCAGCGGGGGGTCCTACAATGAGCAGTTCTTC
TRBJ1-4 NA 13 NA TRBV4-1 CASSQTWKEKLFF TGCGCCAGCAGCCAAACCTGGAAGGAAAAACTGTTTTTT
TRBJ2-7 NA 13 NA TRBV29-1 CSTGSGDGGEQYF TGCAGCACAGGGTCGGGAGACGGTGGCGAGCAGTACTTC
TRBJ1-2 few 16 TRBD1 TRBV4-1 CASSQDRGQGDYGYTF TGCGCCAGCAGCCAAGATCGAGGACAGGGGGACTATGGCTACACCTTC
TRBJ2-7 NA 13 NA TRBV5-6 CASRSFGGNEQYF TGTGCCAGCAGGTCCTTTGGGGGGAACGAGCAGTACTTC
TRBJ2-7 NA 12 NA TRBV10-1 CASSLGSGEQYF TGCGCCAGTTCCCTCGGAAGCGGCGAGCAGTACTTC
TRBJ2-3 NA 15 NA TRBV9 CASSPTSYLTDTQYF TGTGCCAGCAGTCCTACTAGCTACCTCACAGATACGCAGTATTTT
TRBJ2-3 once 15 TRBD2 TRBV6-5 CASSYYPSGTDTQYF TGTGCCAGCAGTTACTATCCTAGCGGGACAGATACGCAGTATTTT
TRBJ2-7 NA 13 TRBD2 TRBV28 CASSTGLVYEQYF TGTGCCAGCAGTACCGGACTAGTCTACGAGCAGTACTTC
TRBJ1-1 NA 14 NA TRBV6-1 CASTPYPPNTEAFF TGTGCCAGCACCCCGTACCCCCCGAACACTGAAGCTTTCTTT
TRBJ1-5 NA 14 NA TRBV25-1 CASSEWGAAQPQHF TGTGCCAGCAGTGAATGGGGGGCGGCTCAGCCCCAGCATTTT
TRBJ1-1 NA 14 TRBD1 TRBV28 CASSLSGTGVEAFF TGTGCCAGCAGTTTATCTGGGACAGGCGTTGAAGCTTTCTTT
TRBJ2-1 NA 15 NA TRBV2 CASSSYGTLNNEQFF TGTGCCAGCAGTTCTTACGGGACACTCAACAATGAGCAGTTCTTC
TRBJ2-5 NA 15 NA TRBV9 CASSVGGGLQETQYF TGTGCCAGCAGCGTGGGAGGCGGGTTACAAGAGACCCAGTACTTC
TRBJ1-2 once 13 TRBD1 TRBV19 CASSFGQGDGYTF TGTGCCAGTAGTTTCGGACAGGGGGATGGCTACACCTTC